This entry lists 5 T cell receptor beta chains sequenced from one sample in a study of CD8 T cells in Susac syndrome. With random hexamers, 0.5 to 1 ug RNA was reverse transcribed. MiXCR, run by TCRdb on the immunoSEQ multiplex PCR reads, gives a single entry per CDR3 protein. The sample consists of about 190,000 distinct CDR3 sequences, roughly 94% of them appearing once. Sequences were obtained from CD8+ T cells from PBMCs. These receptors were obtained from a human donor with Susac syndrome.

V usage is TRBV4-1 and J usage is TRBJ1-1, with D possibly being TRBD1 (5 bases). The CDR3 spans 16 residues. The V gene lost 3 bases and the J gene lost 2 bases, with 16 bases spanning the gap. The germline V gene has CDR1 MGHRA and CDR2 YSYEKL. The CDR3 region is CASSHPRGELNTEAFF. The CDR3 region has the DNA TGCGCCAGCAGCCACCCTCGGGGCGAACTAAACACTGAAGCTTTCTTT.

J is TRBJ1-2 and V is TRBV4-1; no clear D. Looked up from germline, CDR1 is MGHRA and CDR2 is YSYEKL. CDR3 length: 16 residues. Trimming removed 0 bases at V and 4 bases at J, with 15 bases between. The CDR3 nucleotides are TGCGCCAGCAGCCAAGATCGAGCCAGTTCTTCCTATGGCTACACCTTC. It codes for CASSQDRASSSYGYTF.

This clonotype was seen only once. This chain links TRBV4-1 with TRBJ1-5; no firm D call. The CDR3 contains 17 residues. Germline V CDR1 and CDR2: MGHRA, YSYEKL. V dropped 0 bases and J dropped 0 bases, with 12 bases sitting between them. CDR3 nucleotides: TGCGCCAGCAGCCAAGATATCCCGAGGTATAGCAATCAGCCCCAGCATTTT. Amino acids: CASSQDIPRYSNQPQHF.

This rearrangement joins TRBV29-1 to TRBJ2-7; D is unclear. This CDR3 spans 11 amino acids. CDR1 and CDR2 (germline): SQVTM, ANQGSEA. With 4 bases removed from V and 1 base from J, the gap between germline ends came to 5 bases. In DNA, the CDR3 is TGCAGCGTTGGTGCATCCTACGAGCAGTACTTC. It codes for CSVGASYEQYF.

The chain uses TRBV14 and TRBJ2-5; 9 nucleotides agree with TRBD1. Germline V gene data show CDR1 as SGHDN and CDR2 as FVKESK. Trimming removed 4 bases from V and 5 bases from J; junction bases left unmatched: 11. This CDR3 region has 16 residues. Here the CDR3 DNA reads TGTGCCAGCAGCCCAGACACAGGGGGCCCATGGGAGACCCAGTACTTC. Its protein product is CASSPDTGGPWETQYF.